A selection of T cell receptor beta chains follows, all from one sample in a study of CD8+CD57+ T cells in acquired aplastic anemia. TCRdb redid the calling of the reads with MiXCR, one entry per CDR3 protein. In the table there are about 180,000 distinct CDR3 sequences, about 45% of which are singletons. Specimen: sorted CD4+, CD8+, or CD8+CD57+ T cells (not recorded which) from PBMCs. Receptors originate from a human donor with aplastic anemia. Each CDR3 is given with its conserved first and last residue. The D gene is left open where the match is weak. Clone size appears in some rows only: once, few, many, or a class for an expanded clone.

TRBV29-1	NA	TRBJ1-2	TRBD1	CSVGPTGVSGYTF	TGCAGCGTTGGCCCTACAGGGGTAAGCGGCTACACCTTC
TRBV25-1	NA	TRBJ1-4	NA	CASSESGVIEKLFF	TGTGCCAGCAGTGAATCAGGGGTTATCGAAAAACTGTTTTTT
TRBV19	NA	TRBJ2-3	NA	CASRPRGSSADTHYF	TGTGCCAGTAGACCCAGGGGCTCTAGCGCAGATACGCACTATTTT
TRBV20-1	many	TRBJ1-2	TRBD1	CSARWDRGYGYTF	TGCAGTGCTAGGTGGGACAGGGGCTATGGCTACACCTTC
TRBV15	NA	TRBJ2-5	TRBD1	CATSRNRGPQETQYF	TGTGCCACCAGCAGAAACAGGGGGCCACAAGAGACCCAGTACTTC
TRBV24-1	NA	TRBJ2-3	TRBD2	CATSDPPGTSGGNRTDTQYF	TGTGCCACCAGTGATCCGCCGGGGACTAGCGGCGGAAACCGCACAGATACGCAGTATTTT
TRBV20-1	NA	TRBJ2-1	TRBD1	CSAGQGIYNEQFF	TGCAGTGCTGGACAGGGGATTTACAATGAGCAGTTCTTC
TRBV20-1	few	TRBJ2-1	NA	CSARRLVPPDSYNEQFF	TGCAGTGCTAGAAGACTGGTCCCGCCGGACTCCTACAATGAGCAGTTCTTC
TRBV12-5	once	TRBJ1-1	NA	CASGSGRVTEAFF	TGTGCTAGTGGTTCGGGCAGGGTGACTGAAGCTTTCTTT
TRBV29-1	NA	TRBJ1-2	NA	CSSRVGIGYTF	TGCAGCTCCCGGGTGGGAATAGGCTACACCTTC
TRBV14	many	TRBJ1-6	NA	CASSQDGGGAGNSPLHF	TGTGCCAGCAGCCAAGATGGCGGGGGGGCTGGTAATTCACCCCTCCACTTT
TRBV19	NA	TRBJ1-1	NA	CASSIAQLTGAFF	TGTGCCAGTAGTATAGCTCAGCTTACCGGAGCTTTCTTT
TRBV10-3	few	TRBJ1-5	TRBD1	CATSPGQGSSWGNQPQHF	TGTGCCACCTCGCCGGGACAGGGGAGTTCGTGGGGCAATCAGCCCCAGCATTTT
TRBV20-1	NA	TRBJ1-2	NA	CSARVDIYGYTF	TGCAGTGCTAGAGTAGACATCTATGGCTACACCTTC
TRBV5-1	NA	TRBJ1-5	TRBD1	CASSSTGFGQPQHF	TGCGCCAGCAGCTCGACAGGGTTCGGTCAGCCCCAGCATTTT
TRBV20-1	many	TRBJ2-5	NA	CSARDQGIVRQETQYF	TGCAGTGCTAGAGATCAGGGGATAGTCCGTCAAGAGACCCAGTACTTC
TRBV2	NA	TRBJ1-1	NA	CASFDRIMNTEAFF	TGTGCCAGCTTTGACAGGATCATGAACACTGAAGCTTTCTTT
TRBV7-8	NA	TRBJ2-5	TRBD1	CASSLAGTGQETQYF	TGTGCCAGCAGCTTAGCCGGGACAGGGCAAGAGACCCAGTACTTC
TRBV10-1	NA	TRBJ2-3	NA	CASSGESDRPYTDTQYF	TGCGCCAGCAGTGGAGAATCGGACAGACCTTACACAGATACGCAGTATTTT
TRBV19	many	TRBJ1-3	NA	CATKGQNSGNTIYF	TGTGCCACAAAAGGACAGAACTCTGGAAACACCATATATTTT
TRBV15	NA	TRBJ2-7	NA	CATSRDRIYEQYF	TGTGCCACCAGCAGAGACAGGATTTACGAGCAGTACTTC
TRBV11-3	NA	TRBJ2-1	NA	CASSLGTLNAQFF	TGTGCCAGCAGCTTAGGGACTTTGAATGCGCAGTTCTTC
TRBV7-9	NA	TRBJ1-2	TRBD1	CASEDRDIYGYTF	TGTGCCAGCGAGGACAGGGACATCTATGGCTACACCTTC
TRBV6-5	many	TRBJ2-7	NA	CASRRRGGEQYF	TGTGCCAGCAGGAGGAGAGGCGGGGAGCAGTACTTC
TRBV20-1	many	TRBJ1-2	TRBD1	CSAADRRVSPGYTF	TGCAGTGCCGCGGACAGGCGGGTCTCTCCTGGCTACACCTTC
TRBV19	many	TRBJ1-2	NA	CASSIPWERHGYTF	TGTGCCAGTAGTATTCCCTGGGAGAGGCATGGCTACACCTTC
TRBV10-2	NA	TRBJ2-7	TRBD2	CASGTSGVHEQYF	TGCGCATCCGGGACTAGTGGCGTCCACGAGCAGTACTTC
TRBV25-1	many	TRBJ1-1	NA	CASRAREVNTEAFF	TGTGCCAGCAGAGCCAGGGAAGTGAACACTGAAGCTTTCTTT
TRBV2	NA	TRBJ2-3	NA	CASLPRGTDTQYF	TGTGCCAGTTTACCGAGGGGCACAGATACGCAGTATTTT
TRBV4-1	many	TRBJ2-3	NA	CASSQGAYPGDTQYF	TGCGCCAGCAGCCAAGGGGCCTACCCCGGGGATACGCAGTATTTT
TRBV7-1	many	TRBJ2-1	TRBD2	CASSTHGTSGGAYNEQFF	TGTGCCAGCAGCACCCACGGGACTAGCGGGGGGGCCTACAATGAGCAGTTCTTC
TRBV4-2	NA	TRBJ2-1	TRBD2	CASSQVAGLAGSGEQFF	TGTGCCAGCAGCCAAGTTGCGGGACTAGCGGGTTCTGGTGAGCAGTTCTTC
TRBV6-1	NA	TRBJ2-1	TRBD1	CASRGAGQGYNEQFF	TGTGCCAGCAGGGGAGCCGGACAGGGCTACAATGAGCAGTTCTTC
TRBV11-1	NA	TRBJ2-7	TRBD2	CASSYKRTSGTGKYEQYF	TGTGCCAGCAGCTATAAACGGACTAGCGGGACGGGGAAGTACGAGCAGTACTTC
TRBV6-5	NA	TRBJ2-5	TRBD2	CASSYETPGRADQETQYF	TGTGCCAGCAGTTACGAGACCCCTGGGAGGGCCGACCAAGAGACCCAGTACTTC
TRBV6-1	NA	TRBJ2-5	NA	CASNPGGRGRQETQYF	TGTGCCAGCAACCCCGGGGGGCGCGGGAGACAAGAGACCCAGTACTTC
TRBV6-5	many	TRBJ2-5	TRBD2	CASSYAGVQETQYF	TGTGCCAGCAGTTACGCGGGGGTCCAAGAGACCCAGTACTTC